What follows are 20 T cell receptor beta chains derived from one specimen sequenced in a study of response to subunit inactivated influenza vaccine (dated by TCRdb to 2016 to 2018). Library preparation used RT-PCR. The run used an Illumina HiSeq 2500. Using fastp at Q25 and MiXCR, TCRdb reprocessed the public reads and kept productive beta chains. CDR3 protein duplicates are merged, each entry listing the most common genes and DNA. This sample holds more than 450,000 distinct CDR3 sequences; about 11% were observed only once. More than 9.5% of the sample lies in the top ten. The data also belong to a second study, concerning T cells expressing NK-cell markers. The second paper states: The TCR beta cDNA libraries were made using 5'RACE template switching, a step that added both a universal primer site and unique molecular identifiers.

Specimen: PBMCs from blood, collected on the day of vaccination. These receptors came from a man between 45 and 60 years old who received an inactivated influenza vaccine. Donor details come from another sample of the same person, matched by shared clones.

J is TRBJ2-7 and V is TRBV3-1; 10 bases map to TRBD2. V was clipped by 1 base and J by 6 bases; unmatched bases: 3. Germline V gene sequence: CDR1 LGHDT, CDR2 YNNKEL (reference sequence). The CDR3 length is 14 residues. The chain's CDR3 is CASSQVPSGSEQYF. CDR3 nucleotide sequence: TGTGCCAGCAGCCAAGTACCTAGCGGGAGCGAGCAGTACTTC.

This clonotype was seen a few times. The V gene is TRBV7-9, the J gene TRBJ2-5, with a tentative D call TRBD1 (5 bases). V was pared by 2 bases and J by 5 bases, with 15 bases between. The CDR3 is 15 residues long. CDR1 and CDR2 (germline): SEHNR, FQNEAQ (reference sequence). The DNA of the CDR3 is TGTGCCAGCAGCTTAAGGGGTAGGGATATGGAGACCCAGTACTTC. Translating gives CASSLRGRDMETQYF.

The table lists this clonotype with many counts. V usage is TRBV24-1 and J usage is TRBJ2-1; the D gene is possibly TRBD1 (6 bases). V was cut by 5 bases and J by 7 bases, with 17 bases left in between. There are 15 residues in the CDR3. Germline CDR1 KGHDR, CDR2 SFDVKD. CDR3 region: CATSAPTGTKNEQFF. CDR3 DNA sequence: TGTGCCACCAGTGCCCCCACCGGGACAAAAAATGAGCAGTTCTTC.

Only a few counts were recorded for this clonotype. The chain carries TRBV28 and TRBJ1-5, with a weak D call TRBD1 (6 bases). The CDR3 runs 15 residues. Trimming removed 4 bases from V and 3 bases from J, with 13 bases in between. The germline gives CDR1 MDHEN, CDR2 SYDVKM. The CDR3 loop is CASSYPTGYNQPQHF. The CDR3 DNA reads TGTGCCAGCAGTTACCCGACAGGCTACAATCAGCCCCAGCATTTT.

The chain recombines TRBV5-6 with TRBJ2-1; 7 positions agree with TRBD1. The CDR3 extends over 18 amino acids. The germline CDR1 and CDR2 sequences are SGHDT and YYEEEE. The trim removed 3 bases at V and 1 base at J, leaving 13 bases unmatched. The CDR3 nucleotides read TGTGCCAGCAGCTGGAGAGGGGGCCCCTTGGGGTCCTACAATGAGCAGTTCTTC. It yields the protein CASSWRGGPLGSYNEQFF.

This clonotype was found a few times. CDR3 nucleotide sequence: TGTGCCAGCAGTTTACCATCCAGAAGACTCGGGGCAATCTACGAGCAGTACTTC. This encodes CASSLPSRRLGAIYEQYF. V and J are TRBV28 and TRBJ2-7; D tentatively reads TRBD1 or TRBD2 (5 bases each). The V and J ends lost 2 bases and 3 bases respectively, with 23 bases between them. Germline CDR1 reads MDHEN; CDR2 reads SYDVKM. This CDR3 is 18 amino acids long.

In this sample, this clonotype turned up a few times. The chain has TRBV5-5 and TRBJ1-1, with D possibly matching TRBD1 (6 bases). Germline loops: CDR1 SGHKS, CDR2 YYEKEE (reference sequence). Between the trimmed V and J ends, which lost 1 base and 4 bases, there was a span of 14 bases. This CDR3 is built from 15 residues. CDR3 DNA: TGTGCCAGCAGCTTGTCCCAGGGGACCTCCACTGAAGCTTTCTTT. This codes for CASSLSQGTSTEAFF.

The chain is built from TRBV5-4 and TRBJ2-4; maybe TRBD1 (5 bases). There are 17 residues in the CDR3. Germline-derived CDR1 and CDR2 are SGHNT and YYREEE (reference sequence). V was shortened by 1 base and J by 0 bases, with 14 bases between the two germline ends. CDR3 loop: CASSLWGGPLAKNIQYF. The CDR3, as DNA: TGTGCCAGCAGCTTGTGGGGCGGACCACTAGCCAAAAACATTCAGTACTTC.

This clonotype was observed a few times. In DNA, the CDR3 is TGTGCCAGCAGCACCTTGGGGGCAGTCGACACTGAAGCTTTCTTT. This gives the protein CASSTLGAVDTEAFF. V is TRBV7-2 and J is TRBJ1-1, with D possibly being TRBD1 (6 bases). This CDR3 spans 15 amino acids. CDR1 is SGHTA, CDR2 FQGNSA, per germline. Trimming took off 5 bases at V and 3 bases at J, with 16 bases between the two ends.

The chain has TRBV7-9 and TRBJ1-4; D is uncertain. Per germline, CDR1 SEHNR and CDR2 FQNEAQ (reference sequence). This CDR3 is built from 12 residues. Trimming took off 5 bases at V and 8 bases at J, with 9 bases between the two ends. This chain's CDR3 is CASSAHGEKLFF. The DNA for the CDR3 is TGTGCCAGCAGCGCCCACGGGGAAAAACTGTTTTTT.

The chain combines TRBV12-3 or TRBV12-4 with TRBJ1-5; TRBD1 agrees at 7 bases. The CDR3 sequence is 13 residues long. V trimming: 1 base; J trimming: 8 bases; junction bases outside the gene matches: 2. The DNA for the CDR3 is TGTGCCAGCAGTTTAGGCAGGGGGAAGCCCCAGCATTTT. This encodes CASSLGRGKPQHF.

The V gene is TRBV20-1, the J gene TRBJ2-2; the D is unclear. Germline V gives CDR1 DFQATT, CDR2 SNEGSKA (reference sequence). CDR3 length: 13 residues. V gave up 0 bases and J gave up 6 bases, with 8 bases separating them. The CDR3 region has the DNA TGCAGTGCTAGAGAGGGCATGGCCGGGGAGCTGTTTTTT. This encodes CSAREGMAGELFF.

A few counts support this clonotype. CDR3 nucleotides: TGTGCCAGCACCCCCAGCATGAACACTGAAGCTTTCTTT. This encodes CASTPSMNTEAFF. This chain joins TRBV12-3 or TRBV12-4 and TRBJ1-1; no reliable D call. The CDR3 spans 13 residues. Deletions cut 7 bases from V and 0 bases from J, with 9 bases between.

This clonotype was seen more than once but under ten times. The rearrangement uses TRBV2 and TRBJ1-5; maybe TRBD1 (5 bases). Trimming removed 8 bases from V and 10 bases from J, with 12 bases in between. The germline CDR1 and CDR2 sequences are SNHLY and FYNNEI. The CDR3 covers 11 residues. DNA for the CDR3: TGTGCCAGCGGGGACTTGTCACCCCAGCATTTT. Protein product: CASGDLSPQHF.

This clonotype was counted only a few times. This sequence joins TRBV7-8 and TRBJ2-2, with TRBD1 matching 9 bases. V trimming: 3 bases; J trimming: 5 bases; junction bases outside the gene matches: 7. The CDR3 consists of 16 residues. Looked up from germline, CDR1 is SGHVS and CDR2 is FQNEAQ. The CDR3 DNA is TGTGCCAGCAGCTTGCTACAGGGGGCGCGTACCGGGGAGCTGTTTTTT. Encoded protein: CASSLLQGARTGELFF.

This clonotype was detected only a few times. The rearrangement joins TRBV28 to TRBJ2-7, with a tentative D call TRBD2 (5 bases). Germline-derived CDR1 and CDR2 are MDHEN and SYDVKM. The CDR3 loop spans 14 amino acids. V shed 6 bases and J shed 7 bases, with 19 bases lying between them. The CDR3 DNA sequence: TGTGCCAGCAGGCCGGGATCCCAAACCGGTGAGCAGTACTTC. Its protein is CASRPGSQTGEQYF.

Concerning this clonotype: A clone one base away is much larger, so this may be a read error. This chain's CDR3 is CASSTRDSYEQYF. CDR3 coding DNA: TGTGCCAGCAGCACCCGGGACAGCTACGAGCAGTACTTC. The rearrangement links TRBV7-9 to TRBJ2-7; 7 positions agree with TRBD1. The CDR3 contains 13 residues. CDR1 and CDR2 from the germline V gene are SEHNR and FQNEAQ (reference sequence). V was clipped by 5 bases and J by 3 bases; unmatched bases: 4. Full variable domain (missing parts from reference TRBV7-9 and TRBJ2-7): DTGVSQNPRHKITKRGQNVTFRCDPISEHNRLYWYRQTLGQGPEFLTYFQNEAQLEKSRLLSDRFSAERPKGSFSTLEIQRTEQGDSAMYLCASSTRDSYEQYFGPGTRLTVT.

The chain combines TRBV7-9 with TRBJ2-1; possible D gene TRBD2, 6 bases. The germline V gene encodes CDR1 SEHNR and CDR2 FQNEAQ (reference sequence). V was cut by 3 bases and J by 7 bases, with 13 bases left in between. The CDR3 runs 14 residues. CDR3 nucleotides: TGTGCCAGCAGCTTGGGGACTGTTCAAAATGAGCAGTTCTTC. It translates to CASSLGTVQNEQFF.

In its sample, this clonotype was seen a few times. The CDR3 loop is CASSEGQWYEQYF. The CDR3 DNA is TGCGCCAGCAGTGAGGGTCAGTGGTACGAGCAGTACTTC. The genes are TRBV10-2 and TRBJ2-7; D unresolved. The CDR3 extends over 13 amino acids. Trimming shortened V by 2 bases and J by 4 bases, and 9 bases separated the two germline ends. Germline V gene lookup returns CDR1 WSHSY and CDR2 SAAADI.

The chain couples TRBV5-1 to TRBJ2-1, with 7 bases identical to TRBD1. Germline V gene lookup returns CDR1 SGHRS and CDR2 YFSETQ. Trimming took 4 bases from V and 0 from J; bases not matched to a gene: 4. The CDR3 spans 15 residues. CDR3 bases: TGCGCCAGCAGCGCGACAGGGAACTCCTACAATGAGCAGTTCTTC. The encoded protein is CASSATGNSYNEQFF.